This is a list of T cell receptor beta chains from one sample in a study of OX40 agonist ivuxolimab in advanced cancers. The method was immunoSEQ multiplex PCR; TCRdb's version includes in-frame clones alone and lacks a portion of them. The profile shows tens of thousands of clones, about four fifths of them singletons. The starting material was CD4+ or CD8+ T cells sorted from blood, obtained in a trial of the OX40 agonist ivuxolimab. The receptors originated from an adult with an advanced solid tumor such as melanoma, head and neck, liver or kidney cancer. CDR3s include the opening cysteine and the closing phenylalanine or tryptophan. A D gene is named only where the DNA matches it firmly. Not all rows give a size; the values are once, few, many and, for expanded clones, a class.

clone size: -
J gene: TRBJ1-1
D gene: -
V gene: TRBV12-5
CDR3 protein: CASGLNGAPEAFF
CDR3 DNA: TGTGCTAGTGGTTTGAATGGGGCCCCTGAAGCTTTCTTT

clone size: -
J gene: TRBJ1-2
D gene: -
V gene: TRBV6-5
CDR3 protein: CASSSSDSSISYTF
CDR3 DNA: -

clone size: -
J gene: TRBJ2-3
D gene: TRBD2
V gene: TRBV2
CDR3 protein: CASRTDLAGGNTQYF
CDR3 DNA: TGTGCCAGCAGGACCGACTTAGCGGGGGGAAATACGCAGTATTTT

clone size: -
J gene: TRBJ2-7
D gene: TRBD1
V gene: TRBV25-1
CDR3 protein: CASSKDRGQREQYF
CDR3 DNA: TGTGCCAGCAGTAAAGACAGGGGACAGCGGGAGCAGTACTTC

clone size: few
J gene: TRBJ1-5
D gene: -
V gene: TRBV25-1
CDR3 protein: CASSESSAFWEPQHF
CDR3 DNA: TGTGCCAGCAGTGAATCGAGCGCCTTTTGGGAGCCCCAGCATTTT

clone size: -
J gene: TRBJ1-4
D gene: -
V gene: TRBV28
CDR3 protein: CASSTLWGQEEKLFF
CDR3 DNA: TGTGCCAGCAGTACCCTGTGGGGGCAGGAAGAAAAACTGTTTTTT

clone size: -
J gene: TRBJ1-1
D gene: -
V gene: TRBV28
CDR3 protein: CASSYPGHLNTEAFF
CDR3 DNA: TGTGCCAGCAGTTACCCGGGACATCTGAACACTGAAGCTTTCTTT

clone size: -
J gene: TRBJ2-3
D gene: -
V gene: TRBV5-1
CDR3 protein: CASSPPGTESTDTQYF
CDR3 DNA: TGCGCCAGCAGCCCACCTGGGACCGAAAGCACAGATACGCAGTATTTT

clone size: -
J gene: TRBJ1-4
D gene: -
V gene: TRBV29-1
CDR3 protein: CSVAGLSMERKLFF
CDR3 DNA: TGCAGCGTTGCGGGCCTCTCAATGGAGAGAAAACTGTTTTTT

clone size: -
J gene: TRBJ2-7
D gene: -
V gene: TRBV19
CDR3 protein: CASSGAIGSYEQYF
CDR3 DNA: TGTGCCAGCTCGGGGGCGATTGGATCCTACGAGCAGTACTTC

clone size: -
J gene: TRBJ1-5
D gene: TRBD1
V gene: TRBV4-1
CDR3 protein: CASSPTGYSNQPQHF
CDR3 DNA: TGCGCCAGCAGCCCGACAGGGTATAGCAATCAGCCCCAGCATTTT

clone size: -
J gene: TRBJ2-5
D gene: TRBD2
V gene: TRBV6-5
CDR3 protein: CASSYSRGGGQETQYF
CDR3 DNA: TGTGCCAGCAGTTACTCGCGGGGCGGGGGACAAGAGACCCAGTACTTC

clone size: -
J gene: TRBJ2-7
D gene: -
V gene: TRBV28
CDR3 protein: CASRSKYYEQYF
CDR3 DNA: TGTGCCAGCAGGAGTAAATACTACGAGCAGTACTTC

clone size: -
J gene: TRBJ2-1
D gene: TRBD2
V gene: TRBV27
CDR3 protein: CASSLKSGGFGSYNEQFF
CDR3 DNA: TGTGCCAGCAGTTTAAAGTCGGGGGGTTTTGGCTCCTACAATGAGCAGTTCTTC

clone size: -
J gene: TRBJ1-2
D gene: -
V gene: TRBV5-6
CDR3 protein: CASSLGRDVYGYTF
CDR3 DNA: TGTGCCAGCAGCTTGGGTAGGGATGTCTATGGCTACACCTTC

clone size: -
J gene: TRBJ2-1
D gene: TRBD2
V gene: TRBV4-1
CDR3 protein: CASSQRTSGGGQFF
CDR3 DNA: TGCGCCAGCAGCCAACGGACGTCGGGGGGAGGGCAGTTCTTC

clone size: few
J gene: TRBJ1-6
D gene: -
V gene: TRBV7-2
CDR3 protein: CASSLNSPLHF
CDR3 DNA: TGTGCCAGCAGCTTAAATTCACCCCTCCACTTT

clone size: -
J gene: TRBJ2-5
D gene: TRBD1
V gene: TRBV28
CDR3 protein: CASSSIPGQGHQETQYF
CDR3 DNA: TGTGCCAGCAGTTCCATACCGGGACAGGGGCACCAAGAGACCCAGTACTTC

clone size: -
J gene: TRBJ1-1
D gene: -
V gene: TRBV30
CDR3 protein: CAWSPVIGAYTEAFF
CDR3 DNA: TGTGCCTGGAGTCCTGTAATAGGGGCTTACACTGAAGCTTTCTTT

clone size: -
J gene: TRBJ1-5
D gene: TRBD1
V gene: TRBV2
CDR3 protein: CASKPETGSNQPQHF
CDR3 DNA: TGTGCCAGCAAGCCCGAGACAGGGAGCAATCAGCCCCAGCATTTT

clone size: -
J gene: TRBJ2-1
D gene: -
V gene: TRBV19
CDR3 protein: CASSLGSWQFF
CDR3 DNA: TGTGCCAGTAGCTTAGGGAGTTGGCAGTTCTTC

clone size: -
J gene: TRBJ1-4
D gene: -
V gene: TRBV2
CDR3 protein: CASRRTENNEKLFF
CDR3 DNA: TGTGCCAGCAGAAGGACAGAAAATAATGAAAAACTGTTTTTT

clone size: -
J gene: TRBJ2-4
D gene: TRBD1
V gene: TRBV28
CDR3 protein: CASSFHVDRGIYIQYF
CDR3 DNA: TGTGCCAGCAGTTTCCACGTGGACAGGGGGATATACATTCAGTACTTC

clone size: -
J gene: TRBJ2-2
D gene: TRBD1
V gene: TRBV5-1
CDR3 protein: CASSETGVDGELFF
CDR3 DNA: TGCGCCAGCAGCGAGACAGGGGTGGACGGGGAGCTGTTTTTT

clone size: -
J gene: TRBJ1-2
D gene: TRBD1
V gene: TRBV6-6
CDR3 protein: CASSLEGGAYGYTF
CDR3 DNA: TGTGCCAGCAGTCTTGAAGGGGGCGCTTATGGCTACACCTTC

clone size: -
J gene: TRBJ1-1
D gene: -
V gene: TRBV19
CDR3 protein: CASSDAGSEAFF
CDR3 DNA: TGTGCCAGTAGTGATGCAGGGAGTGAAGCTTTCTTT

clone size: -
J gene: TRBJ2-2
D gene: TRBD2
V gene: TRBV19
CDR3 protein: CASRTGLAETGELFF
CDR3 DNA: TGTGCCAGTAGGACGGGACTAGCAGAAACCGGGGAGCTGTTTTTT

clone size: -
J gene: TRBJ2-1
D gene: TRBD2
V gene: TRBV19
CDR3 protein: CASSPPQGLADYNEQFF
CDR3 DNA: TGTGCCAGTAGTCCGCCACAGGGACTAGCGGATTACAATGAGCAGTTCTTC

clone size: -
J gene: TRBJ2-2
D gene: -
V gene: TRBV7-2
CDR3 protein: CASSPYEGRRELFF
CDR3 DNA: TGTGCCAGCAGCCCCTATGAGGGGCGGAGGGAGCTGTTTTTT

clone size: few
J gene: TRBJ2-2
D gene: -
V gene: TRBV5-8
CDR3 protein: CASSLRGNGELFF
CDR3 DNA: TGTGCCAGCAGCTTGCGAGGGAACGGGGAGCTGTTTTTT

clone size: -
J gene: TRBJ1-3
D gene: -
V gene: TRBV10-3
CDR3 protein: CAISDNVRDSGNTIYF
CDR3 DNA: TGTGCCATCAGTGATAATGTCCGGGACTCAGGAAACACCATATATTTT

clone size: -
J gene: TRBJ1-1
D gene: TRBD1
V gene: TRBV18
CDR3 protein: CASSQGDTEAFF
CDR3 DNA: TGTGCCAGCTCCCAGGGGGACACTGAAGCTTTCTTT

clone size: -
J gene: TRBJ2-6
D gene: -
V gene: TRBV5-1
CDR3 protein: CASSLDGANVLTF
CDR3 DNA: TGCGCCAGCAGCTTGGATGGGGCCAACGTCCTGACTTTC

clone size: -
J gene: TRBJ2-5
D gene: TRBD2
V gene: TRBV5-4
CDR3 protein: CASSLNLAGAGETQYF
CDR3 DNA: TGTGCCAGCAGCTTGAACCTAGCGGGAGCGGGAGAGACCCAGTACTTC

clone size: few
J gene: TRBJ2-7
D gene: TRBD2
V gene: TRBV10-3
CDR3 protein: CASNFARGAYEQYF
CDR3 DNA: TGTGCCAGCAACTTCGCCCGGGGGGCCTACGAGCAGTACTTC

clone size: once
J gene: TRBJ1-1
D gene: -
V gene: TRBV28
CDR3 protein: CASGLPGHDTEAFF
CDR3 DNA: TGTGCCAGCGGACTGCCGGGACATGACACTGAAGCTTTCTTT

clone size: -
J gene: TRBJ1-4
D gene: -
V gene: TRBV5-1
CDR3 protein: CASSLGDTPTNEKLFF
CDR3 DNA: TGCGCCAGCAGCTTGGGGGACACTCCAACTAATGAAAAACTGTTTTTT

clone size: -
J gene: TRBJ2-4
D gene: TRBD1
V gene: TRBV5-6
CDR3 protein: CASSSPGQISLAKNIQYF
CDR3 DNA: TGTGCCAGCAGCTCACCGGGACAGATCTCCCTAGCCAAAAACATTCAGTACTTC

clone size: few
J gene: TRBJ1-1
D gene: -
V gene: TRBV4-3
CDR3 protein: CASSQVGTEAFF
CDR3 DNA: TGCGCCAGCAGCCAAGTCGGCACTGAAGCTTTCTTT

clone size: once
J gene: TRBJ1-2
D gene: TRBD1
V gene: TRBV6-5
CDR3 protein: CASSYSPGTGIYGYTF
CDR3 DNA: TGTGCCAGCAGTTACTCCCCCGGGACAGGTATCTATGGCTACACCTTC

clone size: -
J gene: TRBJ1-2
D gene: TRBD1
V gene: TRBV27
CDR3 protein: CASSLLGQGFGYTF
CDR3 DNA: TGTGCCAGCAGTCTGCTGGGACAGGGTTTTGGCTACACCTTC

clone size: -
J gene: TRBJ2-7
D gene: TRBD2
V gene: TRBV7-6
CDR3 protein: CASSRTSGGFNEQYF
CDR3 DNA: TGTGCCAGCAGCCGGACTAGCGGGGGGTTCAACGAGCAGTACTTC

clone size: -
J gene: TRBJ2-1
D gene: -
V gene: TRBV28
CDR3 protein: CASSLYAGGHNEQFF
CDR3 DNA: TGTGCCAGCAGTTTATACGCCGGAGGTCACAATGAGCAGTTCTTC